This T cell receptor beta chain was identified in a study of shared clonotypes between healthy human individuals. Trimming took off 1 base at V and 2 bases at J, with 15 bases between the two ends. The CDR3 covers 17 residues. From germline, CDR1 is SEHNR and CDR2 FQNEAQ (reference sequence). CD45RO-negative cells were positively selected for CCR7, leaving out terminally differentiated effector memory CD45RA+ cells. Sequencing was performed with immunoSEQ multiplex PCR; in TCRdb, only in-frame clones are kept and a portion is missing. The sample lists approximately 2,200,000 clones; about 93% were seen once.

This chain joins TRBV7-9 and TRBJ2-1; the D gene could be TRBD1 or TRBD2 (5 bases each). Sequencing was done on a sample of naive CD8+ T cells from PBMCs. This receptor was obtained from a man aged 18 to 29 in good health. Some clones in this sample may be carry-over from other donors' samples. CDR3 loop: CASSLDVGAPPYNEQFF. DNA of the CDR3: TGTGCCAGCAGCTTAGATGTCGGGGCGCCCCCCTACAATGAGCAGTTCTTC.